Listed below are T cell receptor beta chains from one sample, sequenced in a study of OX40 agonist ivuxolimab in advanced cancers. The assay was immunoSEQ multiplex PCR, and TCRdb's table has in-frame clones only and misses some. This table has roughly 58,000 clones, over 60% appearing once. Sequencing used CD4+ or CD8+ T cells sorted from blood, obtained in a trial of the OX40 agonist ivuxolimab. The receptors shown here come from an adult with an advanced solid tumor such as melanoma, head and neck, liver or kidney cancer. CDR3s include the opening cysteine and the closing phenylalanine or tryptophan. D genes are given only for firm matches. The size field is filled for only some rows; it gives once, few, many or a size class.

CDR3 protein: CASSWGVKETQYF
CDR3 DNA: TGTGCCAGCAGCTGGGGGGTGAAAGAGACCCAGTACTTC
CDR3 length: 13
V gene: TRBV7-6
J gene: TRBJ2-5
D gene: .
clone size: .

CDR3 protein: CASSPEPWTGELFF
CDR3 DNA: TGTGCCAGTAGTCCGGAACCGTGGACCGGGGAGCTGTTTTTT
CDR3 length: 14
V gene: TRBV19
J gene: TRBJ2-2
D gene: .
clone size: .

CDR3 protein: CASSDPGQGGLGRAYEQYF
CDR3 DNA: TGTGCCAGCAGTGATCCGGGACAGGGGGGACTCGGGAGAGCCTACGAGCAGTACTTC
CDR3 length: 19
V gene: TRBV6-1
J gene: TRBJ2-7
D gene: TRBD1
clone size: .

CDR3 protein: CASSQGGLAKNIQYF
CDR3 DNA: TGCGCCAGCAGCCAAGGAGGATTAGCCAAAAACATTCAGTACTTC
CDR3 length: 15
V gene: TRBV4-3
J gene: TRBJ2-4
D gene: .
clone size: .

CDR3 protein: CASGGRSYNSPLHF
CDR3 DNA: TGTGCCAGCGGTGGTCGCTCCTATAATTCACCCCTCCACTTT
CDR3 length: 14
V gene: TRBV6-1
J gene: TRBJ1-6
D gene: .
clone size: .

CDR3 protein: CASSSYGTAYNEQFF
CDR3 DNA: TGTGCCAGCAGCTCGTACGGGACAGCTTACAATGAGCAGTTCTTC
CDR3 length: 15
V gene: TRBV7-6
J gene: TRBJ2-1
D gene: TRBD1
clone size: .

CDR3 protein: CASSQFLGGYEQYF
CDR3 DNA: TGCGCCAGCAGCCAATTCCTAGGAGGTTACGAGCAGTACTTC
CDR3 length: 14
V gene: TRBV4-1
J gene: TRBJ2-7
D gene: .
clone size: .

CDR3 protein: CASSIREGLNTEAFF
CDR3 DNA: TGTGCCAGTAGTATCAGAGAGGGCTTGAACACTGAAGCTTTCTTT
CDR3 length: 15
V gene: TRBV19
J gene: TRBJ1-1
D gene: .
clone size: .

CDR3 protein: CSVDNGISTDTQYF
CDR3 DNA: TGCAGCGTTGACAACGGGATAAGCACAGATACGCAGTATTTT
CDR3 length: 14
V gene: TRBV29-1
J gene: TRBJ2-3
D gene: .
clone size: once

CDR3 protein: CASSYAGSGANVLTF
CDR3 DNA: TGTGCCAGCAGTTACGCAGGCTCTGGGGCCAACGTCCTGACTTTC
CDR3 length: 15
V gene: TRBV6-5
J gene: TRBJ2-6
D gene: .
clone size: .

CDR3 protein: CASSPRRTASYEQYF
CDR3 DNA: TGTGCCAGCAGCCCCAGACGGACGGCCTCCTACGAGCAGTACTTC
CDR3 length: 15
V gene: TRBV7-2
J gene: TRBJ2-7
D gene: .
clone size: .

CDR3 protein: CSVGGSGDGTGELFF
CDR3 DNA: TGCAGCGTAGGTGGGTCCGGGGATGGCACCGGGGAGCTGTTTTTT
CDR3 length: 15
V gene: TRBV29-1
J gene: TRBJ2-2
D gene: .
clone size: .

CDR3 protein: CASSLEGGVRSYNEQFF
CDR3 DNA: TGTGCCAGCAGCTTAGAGGGGGGAGTCCGCTCCTACAATGAGCAGTTCTTC
CDR3 length: 17
V gene: TRBV5-4
J gene: TRBJ2-1
D gene: .
clone size: .

CDR3 protein: CASSSPGQGGTNYGYTF
CDR3 DNA: TGTGCCAGCAGTTCGCCGGGACAGGGAGGAACGAACTATGGCTACACCTTC
CDR3 length: 17
V gene: TRBV28
J gene: TRBJ1-2
D gene: TRBD1
clone size: medium-sized

CDR3 protein: CASSRAALPEKLFF
CDR3 DNA: TGTGCCAGCAGCCGAGCCGCCCTACCCGAAAAACTGTTTTTT
CDR3 length: 14
V gene: TRBV28
J gene: TRBJ1-4
D gene: .
clone size: few

CDR3 protein: CASSLNRHTEAFF
CDR3 DNA: TGTGCCAGCAGTTTAAACCGGCACACTGAAGCTTTCTTT
CDR3 length: 13
V gene: TRBV28
J gene: TRBJ1-1
D gene: .
clone size: .

CDR3 protein: CASSLATADTQYF
CDR3 DNA: TGTGCCAGCAGCTTAGCGACGGCAGATACGCAGTATTTT
CDR3 length: 13
V gene: TRBV7-2
J gene: TRBJ2-3
D gene: .
clone size: .

CDR3 protein: CASSLFPGQSNTEAFF
CDR3 DNA: TGTGCCAGCAGTTTATTCCCGGGGCAGTCGAACACTGAAGCTTTCTTT
CDR3 length: 16
V gene: TRBV27
J gene: TRBJ1-1
D gene: .
clone size: .

CDR3 protein: CASSLRLAGGSGELFF
CDR3 DNA: TGTGCCAGCAGCTTGAGGCTAGCGGGGGGATCCGGGGAGCTGTTTTTT
CDR3 length: 16
V gene: TRBV5-4
J gene: TRBJ2-2
D gene: TRBD2
clone size: .

CDR3 protein: CASSQDGKGQPQHF
CDR3 DNA: TGTGCCAGCAGCCAAGATGGAAAGGGTCAGCCCCAGCATTTT
CDR3 length: 14
V gene: TRBV4-2
J gene: TRBJ1-5
D gene: .
clone size: .

CDR3 protein: CASSSRYEQYF
CDR3 DNA: TGTGCCAGCAGTTCGAGATACGAGCAGTACTTC
CDR3 length: 11
V gene: TRBV6-5
J gene: TRBJ2-7
D gene: .
clone size: .

CDR3 protein: CASSFISDEKLFF
CDR3 DNA: TGTGCCAGCAGTTTCATCTCGGATGAAAAACTGTTTTTT
CDR3 length: 13
V gene: TRBV6-5
J gene: TRBJ1-4
D gene: .
clone size: .

CDR3 protein: CASSPTPNTEAFF
CDR3 DNA: TGTGCCAGCAGCCCTACACCGAACACTGAAGCTTTCTTT
CDR3 length: 13
V gene: TRBV6-5
J gene: TRBJ1-1
D gene: .
clone size: few

CDR3 protein: CASSVGYRGSYNEQFF
CDR3 DNA: TGTGCCAGCAGCGTAGGATACAGGGGCTCCTACAATGAGCAGTTCTTC
CDR3 length: 16
V gene: TRBV9
J gene: TRBJ2-1
D gene: TRBD1
clone size: many

CDR3 protein: CASSLMGQGDEKLFF
CDR3 DNA: TGCGCCAGCAGCTTGATGGGGCAGGGCGATGAAAAACTGTTTTTT
CDR3 length: 15
V gene: TRBV5-1
J gene: TRBJ1-4
D gene: .
clone size: .

CDR3 protein: CASSFRVTDNEQFF
CDR3 DNA: TGTGCCAGTAGTTTTAGGGTAACCGACAATGAGCAGTTCTTC
CDR3 length: 14
V gene: TRBV19
J gene: TRBJ2-1
D gene: .
clone size: .

CDR3 protein: CASSRTGLSLEQYF
CDR3 DNA: TGTGCCAGCAGTCGGACAGGCCTTTCACTCGAGCAGTACTTC
CDR3 length: 14
V gene: TRBV27
J gene: TRBJ2-7
D gene: TRBD1
clone size: few

CDR3 protein: CASSIGTGFRETQYF
CDR3 DNA: TGTGCCAGTAGTATCGGGACAGGGTTCAGGGAGACCCAGTACTTC
CDR3 length: 15
V gene: TRBV19
J gene: TRBJ2-5
D gene: TRBD1
clone size: .

CDR3 protein: CSGGQGDEKLFF
CDR3 DNA: TGCAGCGGGGGACAGGGCGATGAAAAACTGTTTTTT
CDR3 length: 12
V gene: TRBV29-1
J gene: TRBJ1-4
D gene: TRBD1
clone size: .

CDR3 protein: CASSLSPAGGSYEQYF
CDR3 DNA: TGTGCCAGCAGTTTATCCCCAGCGGGGGGCTCCTACGAGCAGTACTTC
CDR3 length: 16
V gene: TRBV28
J gene: TRBJ2-7
D gene: TRBD2
clone size: .

CDR3 protein: CASSFSGSYNSPLHF
CDR3 DNA: TGTGCCAGCAGCTTTTCGGGCTCCTATAATTCACCCCTCCACTTT
CDR3 length: 15
V gene: TRBV5-4
J gene: TRBJ1-6
D gene: .
clone size: few

CDR3 protein: CASSELPGQPQHF
CDR3 DNA: TGTGCCAGCAGTGAGTTACCCGGACAGCCCCAGCATTTT
CDR3 length: 13
V gene: TRBV2
J gene: TRBJ1-5
D gene: .
clone size: few

CDR3 protein: CASSSTGLAHSGNTIYF
CDR3 DNA: TGCGCCAGCAGCTCCACAGGGCTTGCCCACTCTGGAAACACCATATATTTT
CDR3 length: 17
V gene: TRBV5-1
J gene: TRBJ1-3
D gene: .
clone size: .